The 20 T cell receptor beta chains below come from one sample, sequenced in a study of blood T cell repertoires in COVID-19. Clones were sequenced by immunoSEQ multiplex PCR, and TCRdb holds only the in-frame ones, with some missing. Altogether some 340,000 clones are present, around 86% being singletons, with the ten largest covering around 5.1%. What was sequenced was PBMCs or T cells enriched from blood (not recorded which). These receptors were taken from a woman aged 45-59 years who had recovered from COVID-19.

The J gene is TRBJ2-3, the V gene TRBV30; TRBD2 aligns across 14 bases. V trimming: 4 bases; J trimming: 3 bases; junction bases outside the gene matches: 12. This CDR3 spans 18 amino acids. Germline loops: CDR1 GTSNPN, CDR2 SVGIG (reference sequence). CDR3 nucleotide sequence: TGTGCCTGGAAAGGACTAGCGGGGGGTGGGTTTGGGACAGATACGCAGTATTTT. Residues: CAWKGLAGGGFGTDTQYF.

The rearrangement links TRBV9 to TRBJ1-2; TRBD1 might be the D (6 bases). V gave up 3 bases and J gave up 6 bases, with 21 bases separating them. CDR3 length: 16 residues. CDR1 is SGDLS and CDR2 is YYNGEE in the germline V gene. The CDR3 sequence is CASSGNRDTQYDGYTF. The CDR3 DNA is TGTGCCAGCAGCGGAAACCGGGACACACAGTACGATGGCTACACCTTC.

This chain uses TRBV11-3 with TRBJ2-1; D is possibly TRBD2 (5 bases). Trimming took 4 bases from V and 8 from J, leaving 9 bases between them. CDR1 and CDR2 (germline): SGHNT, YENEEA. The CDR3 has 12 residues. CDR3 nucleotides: TGTGCCAGCAGCTCGTCCGGGGATGAGCAGTTCTTC. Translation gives CASSSSGDEQFF.

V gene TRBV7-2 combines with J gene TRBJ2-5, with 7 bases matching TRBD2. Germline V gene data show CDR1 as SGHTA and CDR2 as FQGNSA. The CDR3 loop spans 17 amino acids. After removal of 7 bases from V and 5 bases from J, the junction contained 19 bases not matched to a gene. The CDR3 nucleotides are TGTGCCAGCACCGTCATAGGGTGGGAGGGCCCGGAGGAGACCCAGTACTTC. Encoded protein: CASTVIGWEGPEETQYF.

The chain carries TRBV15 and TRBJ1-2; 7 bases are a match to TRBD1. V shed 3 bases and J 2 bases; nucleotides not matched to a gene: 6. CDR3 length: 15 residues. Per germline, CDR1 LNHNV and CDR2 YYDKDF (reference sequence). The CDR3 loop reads CATSSNRGQNYGYTF. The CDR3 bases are TGTGCCACCAGCAGTAACAGGGGCCAGAACTATGGCTACACCTTC.

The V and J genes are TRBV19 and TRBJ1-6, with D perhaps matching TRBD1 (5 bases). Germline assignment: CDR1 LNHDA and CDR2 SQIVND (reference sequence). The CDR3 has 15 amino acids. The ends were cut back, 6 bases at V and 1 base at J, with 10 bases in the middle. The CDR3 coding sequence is TGTGCCAGTAGCCCGGGGGTTTCCTATAATTCACCCCTCCACTTT. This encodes CASSPGVSYNSPLHF.

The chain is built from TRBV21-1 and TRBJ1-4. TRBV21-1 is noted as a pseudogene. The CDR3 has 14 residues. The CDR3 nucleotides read TGTGCCAGCGGCCGATGGGGCGGGGAAGAAAAACTGTTTTTT. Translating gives CASGRWGGEEKLFF.

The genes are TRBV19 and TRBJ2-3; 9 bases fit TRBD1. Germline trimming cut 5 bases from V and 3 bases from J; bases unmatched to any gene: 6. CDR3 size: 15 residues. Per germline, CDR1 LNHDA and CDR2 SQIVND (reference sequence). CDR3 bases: TGTGCCAGTAGTCCTACGACAGGGGGTACAGATACGCAGTATTTT. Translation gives CASSPTTGGTDTQYF.

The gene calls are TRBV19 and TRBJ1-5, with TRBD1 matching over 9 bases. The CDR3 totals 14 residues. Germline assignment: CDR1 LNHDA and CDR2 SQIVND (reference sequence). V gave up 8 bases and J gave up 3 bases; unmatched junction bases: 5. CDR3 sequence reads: CASRGTGHNQPQHF. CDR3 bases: TGTGCCAGTCGTGGGACAGGGCACAATCAGCCCCAGCATTTT.

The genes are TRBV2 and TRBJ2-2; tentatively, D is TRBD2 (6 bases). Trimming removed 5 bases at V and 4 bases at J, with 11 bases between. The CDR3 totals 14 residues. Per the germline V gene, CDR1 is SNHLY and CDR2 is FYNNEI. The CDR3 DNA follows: TGTGCCAGCAGTTCGGGGGAGCGCACCGGGGAGCTGTTTTTT. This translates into CASSSGERTGELFF.

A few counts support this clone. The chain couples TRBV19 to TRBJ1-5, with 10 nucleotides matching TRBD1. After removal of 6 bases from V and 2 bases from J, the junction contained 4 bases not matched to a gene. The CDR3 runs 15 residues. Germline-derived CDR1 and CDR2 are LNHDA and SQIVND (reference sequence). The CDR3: CASRKGTGGNQPQHF. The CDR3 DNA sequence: TGTGCCAGTAGAAAAGGGACAGGGGGCAATCAGCCCCAGCATTTT.

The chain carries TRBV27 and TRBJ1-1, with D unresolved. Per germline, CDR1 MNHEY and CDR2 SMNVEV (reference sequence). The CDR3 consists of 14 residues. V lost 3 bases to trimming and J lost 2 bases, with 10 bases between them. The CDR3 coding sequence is TGTGCCAGCAGTTTGGGTCCGGGTAACACTGAAGCTTTCTTT. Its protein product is CASSLGPGNTEAFF.

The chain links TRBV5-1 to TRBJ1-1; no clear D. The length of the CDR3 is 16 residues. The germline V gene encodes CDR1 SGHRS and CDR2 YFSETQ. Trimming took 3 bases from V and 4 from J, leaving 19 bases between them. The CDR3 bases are TGCGCCAGCAGCTCACCTCTATCCCCCTCCGGCACTGAAGCTTTCTTT. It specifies CASSSPLSPSGTEAFF. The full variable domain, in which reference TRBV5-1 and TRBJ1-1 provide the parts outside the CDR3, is KAGVTQTPRYLIKTRGQQVTLSCSPISGHRSVSWYQQTPGQGLQFLFEYFSETQRNKGNFPGRFSGRQFSNSRSEMNVSTLELGDSALYLCASSSPLSPSGTEAFFGQGTRLTVV.

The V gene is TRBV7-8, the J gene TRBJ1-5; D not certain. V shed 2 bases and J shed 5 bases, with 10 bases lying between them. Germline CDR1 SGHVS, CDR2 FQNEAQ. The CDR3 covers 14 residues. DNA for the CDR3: TGTGCCAGCAGCTTATTTCACGGAGATCAGCCCCAGCATTTT. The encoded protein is CASSLFHGDQPQHF.

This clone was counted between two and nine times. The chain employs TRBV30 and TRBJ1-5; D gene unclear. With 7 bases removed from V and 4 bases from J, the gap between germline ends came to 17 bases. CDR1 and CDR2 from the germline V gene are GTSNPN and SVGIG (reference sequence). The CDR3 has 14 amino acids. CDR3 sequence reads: CAFSDGTLNQPQHF. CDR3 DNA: TGTGCCTTCTCTGACGGTACACTAAATCAGCCCCAGCATTTT. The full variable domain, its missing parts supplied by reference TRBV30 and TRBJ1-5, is SQTIHQWPATLVQPVGSPLSLECTVEGTSNPNLYWYRQAAGRGLQLLFYSVGIGQISSEVPQNLSASRPQDRQFILSSKKLLLSDSGFYLCAFSDGTLNQPQHFGDGTRLSIL.

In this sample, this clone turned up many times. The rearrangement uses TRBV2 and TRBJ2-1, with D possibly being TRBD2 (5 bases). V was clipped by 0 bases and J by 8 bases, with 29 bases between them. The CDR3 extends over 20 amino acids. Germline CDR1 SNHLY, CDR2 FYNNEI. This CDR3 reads CASSEALWPFGKPGEDEQFF. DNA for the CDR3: TGTGCCAGCAGTGAAGCGCTTTGGCCCTTCGGGAAGCCGGGTGAGGATGAGCAGTTCTTC.

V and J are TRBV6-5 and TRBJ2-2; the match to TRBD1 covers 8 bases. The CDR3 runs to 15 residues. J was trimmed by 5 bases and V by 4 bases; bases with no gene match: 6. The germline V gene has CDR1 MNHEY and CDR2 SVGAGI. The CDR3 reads CASSFQGASTGELFF. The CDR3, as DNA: TGTGCCAGCAGTTTCCAGGGGGCTAGTACCGGGGAGCTGTTTTTT.

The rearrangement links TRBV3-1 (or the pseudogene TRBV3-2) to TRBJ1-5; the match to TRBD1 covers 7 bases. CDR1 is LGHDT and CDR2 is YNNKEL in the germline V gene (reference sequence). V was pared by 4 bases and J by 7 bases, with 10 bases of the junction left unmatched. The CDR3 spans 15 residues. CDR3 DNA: TGTGCCAGCAGCCTCGGGACAGCGGGTCGGCAGCCCCAGCATTTT. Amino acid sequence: CASSLGTAGRQPQHF.

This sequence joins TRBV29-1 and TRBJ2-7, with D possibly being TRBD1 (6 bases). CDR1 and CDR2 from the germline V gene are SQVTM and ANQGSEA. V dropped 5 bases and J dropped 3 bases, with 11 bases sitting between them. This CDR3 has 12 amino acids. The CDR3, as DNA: TGCAGCGTTCGAGTCAGGGGCTACGAGCAGTACTTC. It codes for CSVRVRGYEQYF.

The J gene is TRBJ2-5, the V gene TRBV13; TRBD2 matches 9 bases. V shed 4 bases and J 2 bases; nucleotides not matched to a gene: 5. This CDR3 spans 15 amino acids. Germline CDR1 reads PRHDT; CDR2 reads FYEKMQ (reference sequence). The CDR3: CASSSGLARQETQYF. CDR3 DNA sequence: TGTGCCAGCAGCTCCGGACTAGCGAGACAAGAGACCCAGTACTTC.